A single sample gave rise to the 18 T cell receptor beta chains below, sequenced in a study of CD8+CD57+ T cells in acquired aplastic anemia (dated by TCRdb to the late 2010s). The sequencer listed for this sample is Illumina HiSeq 2000. Genomic DNA was used as template for profiling of TCR beta VDJ combinations and CDR3 sequences. TCRdb reran the public reads through fastp at Q25 and MiXCR, keeping productive beta chains. When rows share a CDR3 protein, they turn into one entry using the most common DNA and genes. The sample table contains around 430,000 distinct CDR3 sequences; only one count was recorded for more than 25% of them. The ten largest make up 0.7% to 1% of the sample. Expansion of CD8+CD57+ cells had been shown by flow cytometry in the patients chosen for sequencing. The sample consisted of sorted CD4+, CD8+, or CD8+CD57+ T cells (not recorded which) from PBMCs. The receptor source for this set is a human donor with aplastic anemia.

Points on this clonotype: A much larger clone lies one base from this, so it may be a read error. V usage is TRBV20-1 and J usage is TRBJ1-6; 7 nucleotides line up with TRBD1. The CDR3 has 15 residues. CDR1 and CDR2 from the germline V gene are DFQATT and SNEGSKA (reference sequence). The CDR3 DNA reads as TGCAGTGCTAGCCCCGGGACAGCCGATAATTCACCCCCCCACTTT. It codes for CSASPGTADNSPPHF.

CDR3 in DNA: TGTGCCAGCAGACTAGCGGGAGCCTATGAGCAGTTCTTC. Translated: CASRLAGAYEQFF. This chain connects TRBV6-6 to TRBJ2-1; 11 bases are a match to TRBD2. The CDR3 is 13 residues long. V gave up 6 bases and J gave up 8 bases; unmatched junction bases: 3. CDR1 and CDR2 from the germline V gene are MNHNY and SVGAGI (reference sequence).

Regarding this clonotype: This sequence may be a read error, since a much larger clone differs from it by one base. V is TRBV29-1 and J is TRBJ2-7; the D gene could be TRBD1 or TRBD2 (6 bases each). CDR1 SQVTM and CDR2 ANQGSEA come from the germline V gene. The V and J ends lost 3 bases and 3 bases respectively, with 15 bases between them. The CDR3 has 14 amino acids. CDR3 coding DNA: TGCAGCGTTGAGTTCGGGGGCCCCTACTACGAGCAGTACTTC. It encodes CSVEFGGPYYEQYF.

This clonotype was counted a few times. This chain connects TRBV14 to TRBJ2-2, with 9 positions matching TRBD1. There are 17 residues in the CDR3. Trimming at V came to 4 bases and at J to 3 bases, leaving 9 bases not matched to a gene. Germline CDR1 reads SGHDN; CDR2 reads FVKESK. For the CDR3, the DNA is TGTGCCAGCAGCCGACTTGACAGGGGGTTCGACACCGGGGAGCTGTTTTTT. It translates to CASSRLDRGFDTGELFF. Looking up the rest from reference TRBV14 and TRBJ2-2 gives the full variable domain: EAGVTQFPSHSVIEKGQTVTLRCDPISGHDNLYWYRRVMGKEIKFLLHFVKESKQDESGMPNNRFLAERTGGTYSTLKVQPAELEDSGVYFCASSRLDRGFDTGELFFGEGSRLTVL.

This chain links TRBV6-1 with TRBJ1-6, with TRBD1 as a possible D gene (5 bases). The CDR3 loop spans 15 amino acids. Trimming cost V 2 bases and J 6 bases, with 11 bases left between them. Germline V gives CDR1 MNHNS, CDR2 SASEGT. CDR3 DNA: TGTGCCAGCAGTGAAACCGACAGACGTAATTCACCCCTCCACTTT. Its translation: CASSETDRRNSPLHF.

This clonotype was counted ten times or more. The J gene is TRBJ2-1, the V gene TRBV7-9, with 7 nucleotides matching TRBD2. Trimming took 5 bases from V and 15 from J; bases not matched to a gene: 10. This CDR3 has 12 amino acids. Germline loops: CDR1 SEHNR, CDR2 FQNEAQ (reference sequence). CDR3 sequence reads: CASSQPSGGRFF. The CDR3 coding sequence is TGTGCCAGCAGCCAGCCGTCGGGGGGACGGTTCTTC.

Notes on this clonotype: The missing conserved phenylalanine or tryptophan at the end of this CDR3 makes a read error likely. J is TRBJ1-2 and V is TRBV5-1; 9 bases align to TRBD1. CDR1 and CDR2 from the germline V gene are SGHRS and YFSETQ. V was clipped by 5 bases and J by 6 bases; unmatched bases: 5. This CDR3 is 13 amino acids long. Written as DNA, the CDR3 is TGCGCCAGCAGTCCAGGACAGGGGAATGGCTACACCTCC. This encodes CASSPGQGNGYTS.

The chain recombines TRBV2 with TRBJ2-2, with D perhaps TRBD1 (6 bases). The germline V gene has CDR1 SNHLY and CDR2 FYNNEI. There are 16 residues in the CDR3. V shed 2 bases and J shed 0 bases, with 10 bases lying between them. The CDR3 region has the DNA TGTGCCAGCAGTGAAATTAGGACAGCGAACACCGGGGAGCTGTTTTTT. This encodes CASSEIRTANTGELFF.

In this sample, this clonotype turned up a few times. The chain uses TRBV5-4 and TRBJ2-1, with 11 nucleotides matching TRBD2. There are 15 residues in the CDR3. Trimming at V came to 0 bases and at J to 7 bases, leaving 3 bases not matched to a gene. Germline V gives CDR1 SGHNT, CDR2 YYREEE (reference sequence). The CDR3 DNA reads as TGTGCCAGCAGCTTGGATACTAGCGGGAGTAATGAGCAGTTCTTC. This gives the protein CASSLDTSGSNEQFF.

This clonotype has a count of ten or more. The rearrangement links TRBV7-8 to TRBJ2-7; TRBD1 matches 7 bases. This CDR3 has 11 residues. The V and J ends lost 11 bases and 2 bases, in that order; junction bases with no gene match: 3. The V gene's germline CDR1 is SGHVS and CDR2 FQNEAQ. The chain's CDR3 is CASQGAYEQYF. CDR3 bases: TGTGCCTCCCAGGGGGCCTACGAGCAGTACTTC.

This clonotype was seen repeatedly, ten times or more. J is TRBJ1-2 and V is TRBV19; 9 bases agree with TRBD1. The CDR3 is 15 residues long. Germline CDR1 and CDR2: LNHDA and SQIVND (reference sequence). Trimming took 5 bases from V and 4 from J; bases not matched to a gene: 8. The CDR3 DNA sequence: TGTGCCAGTAGTGAGGGACAGGGCTACCCCTATGGCTACACCTTC. Amino acid sequence: CASSEGQGYPYGYTF.

The chain combines TRBV2 with TRBJ2-7; 9 bases line up with TRBD1. Looked up from germline, CDR1 is SNHLY and CDR2 is FYNNEI. This CDR3 is 15 amino acids long. Losses at the gene ends were 6 bases for V and 6 bases for J; bases not matched to a gene: 12. CDR3: CASSRIVGQGSEQYF. The CDR3 nucleotides are TGTGCCAGCAGCCGAATAGTTGGACAGGGGAGCGAGCAGTACTTC.

This clonotype was seen more than once but under ten times. The chain is built from TRBV6-2 or TRBV6-3 and TRBJ2-7; 9 nucleotides agree with TRBD1. The CDR3 has 14 residues. J lost 5 bases, V lost 4 bases, and 6 bases had no gene match. Germline assignment: CDR1 MNHEY and CDR2 SVGEGT. As DNA, the CDR3 is TGTGCCAGCAGTTTCGGACAGGGGTTGGACGAGCAGTACTTC. It codes for CASSFGQGLDEQYF.

A few counts support this clonotype. The chain combines TRBV11-2 with TRBJ1-1; D is unclear. The CDR3 contains 16 residues. V lost 5 bases to trimming and J lost 2 bases, with 18 bases between them. Per the germline V gene, CDR1 is SGHAT and CDR2 is FQNNGV. The CDR3 region is CASSMARWALNTEAFF. The CDR3 bases are TGTGCCAGCAGCATGGCCCGTTGGGCTCTCAACACTGAAGCTTTCTTT.

About this clonotype: The CDR3 does not end in the conserved phenylalanine or tryptophan, so this is likely a read error. The chain has TRBV5-4 and TRBJ2-5; D possibly corresponds to TRBD1 (5 bases). Germline V gene data show CDR1 as SGHNT and CDR2 as YYREEE (reference sequence). This CDR3 contains 14 residues. V was pared by 7 bases and J by 0 bases, with 13 bases between. The CDR3 reads CASGSRQHQETQYL. CDR3 coding DNA: TGTGCCAGCGGATCCAGACAGCACCAAGAGACCCAGTACCTC.

There are many counts of this clonotype. This chain joins TRBV5-1 and TRBJ2-5; no reliable D call. Germline CDR1 SGHRS, CDR2 YFSETQ. CDR3 length: 13 residues. Trimming removed 0 bases at V and 3 bases at J, with 6 bases between. The CDR3 DNA sequence: TGCGCCAGCAGCTTGGTTGCAGAAGAGACCCAGTACTTC. Protein sequence: CASSLVAEETQYF.

This clonotype was observed a handful of times. The chain uses TRBV20-1 and TRBJ2-7; D is ambiguous. Germline V gene sequence: CDR1 DFQATT, CDR2 SNEGSKA (reference sequence). The CDR3 is 12 residues long. Trimming shortened V by 5 bases and J by 1 base, and 9 bases separated the two germline ends. Here the CDR3 reads CSAGRESYEQYF. In DNA, the CDR3 is TGCAGTGCTGGAAGGGAATCCTACGAGCAGTACTTC.

In its sample, this clonotype was seen many times. V is TRBV7-9 and J is TRBJ2-1; D is perhaps TRBD2 (5 bases). The CDR3 covers 13 residues. Trimming took 6 bases from V and 4 from J, leaving 10 bases between them. Germline lookup yields CDR1 SEHNR and CDR2 FQNEAQ (reference sequence). CDR3: CASRPGEYNEQFF. In DNA, the CDR3 is TGTGCCAGCAGGCCCGGGGAATACAATGAGCAGTTCTTC. The whole variable domain, filled in from reference TRBV7-9 and TRBJ2-1, reads DTGVSQNPRHKITKRGQNVTFRCDPISEHNRLYWYRQTLGQGPEFLTYFQNEAQLEKSRLLSDRFSAERPKGSFSTLEIQRTEQGDSAMYLCASRPGEYNEQFFGPGTRLTVL.